Ten or more counts support the clone carrying this TCR beta chain. What it binds is unknown. The data are from a study of T-cell reconstitution after alpha-beta-depleted transplantation in children. A library of TCRbeta sequences, prepared with unique molecular identifiers, was generated. TCRdb reanalysed the PCR reads using MiXCR and keeps one entry per CDR3 protein. The sample yields 250,000 to 300,000 distinct CDR3 sequences, roughly a tenth seen once. The study's findings and limits: Most T-cell counts and diversity one year after the transplant came from T cells that were newly produced. Recipient T cells and thymic progenitors that survived were the source of the high TCRbeta diversity seen at day 60 in some patients. About two months after transplant, alpha-beta T cells reportedly came from several hundred expanded graft clones.

This sequence was found in a boy under two years old with acute myeloid leukemia, due to receive a stem cell transplant. The source was PBMCs, collected before TCRalphabeta/CD19-depleted stem cell transplant.

In nucleotides, the CDR3 is TGTGCCAGCAGCGGACTAGCCACAGATACGCAGTATTTT. Amino acid sequence: CASSGLATDTQYF. V gene TRBV11-2 combines with J gene TRBJ2-3; 8 nucleotides match TRBD2. V lost 5 bases to trimming and J lost 2 bases; unmatched junction nucleotides: 0. The CDR3 has 13 amino acids. The germline V gene encodes CDR1 SGHAT and CDR2 FQNNGV.